This TCR beta chain was profiled in a study of T cells in Graves' hyperthyroidism and ophthalmopathy. Amplification yielded TCR beta CDR3 regions, with RNA transcripts as the source. HTBI primers were the set used in a first-round RT-PCR of the TCR CDR3. Via MiXCR, TCRdb re-called the multiplex PCR reads, giving one row per CDR3 protein. The repertoire has around 580,000 distinct CDR3 sequences, just over 45% of them found once; the top ten carry about 8.3%. The study excluded patients with uncontrolled infection, other autoimmune disease, pregnancy or lactation. Trimming took off 6 bases at V and 5 bases at J, with 13 bases between the two ends. CDR3 length equals 12 residues. Germline CDR1 and CDR2: SQVTM and ANQGSEA.

The sequenced material came from peripheral blood or thyroid tissue (not recorded which). This TCR was recovered from a woman aged 18-29 years with Graves' hyperthyroidism. The chain employs TRBV29-1 and TRBJ1-2; no definite D call. CDR3 amino acids: CSVNLRLYGYTF. CDR3 nucleotides: TGCAGCGTGAACCTAAGACTTTATGGCTACACCTTC. Drawing the rest from reference TRBV29-1 and TRBJ1-2, the complete variable domain is SAVISQKPSRDICQRGTSLTIQCQVDSQVTMMFWYRQQPGQSLTLIATANQGSEATYESGFVIDKFPISRPNLTFSTLTVSNMSPEDSSIYLCSVNLRLYGYTFGSGTRLTVV.